The 16 T cell receptor beta chains below come from one sample, sequenced in a study of glioma-infiltrating T cells after dendritic cell vaccination. Method: immunoSEQ multiplex PCR; TCRdb's copy keeps in-frame clones and lacks some. The profile covers 60,000 to 70,000 clones, with around four fifths appearing a single time and 9.2% taken by the ten largest. The source material was blood, sampled before dendritic cell vaccination. The receptor source for this set is a human donor with glioblastoma.

The V call is TRBV6-5, the J call TRBJ1-5; no clear D. Trimming removed 4 bases at V and 0 bases at J, with 10 bases between. Germline V lookup: CDR1 MNHEY, CDR2 SVGAGI. This CDR3 is 15 amino acids long. The CDR3 sequence is CASSWAVNSNQPQHF. The CDR3 region has the DNA TGTGCCAGCAGTTGGGCAGTGAATAGCAATCAGCCCCAGCATTTT.

The rearrangement uses TRBV4-1 and TRBJ2-7; possible D gene TRBD2, 6 bases. Germline V gene sequence: CDR1 MGHRA, CDR2 YSYEKL. The ends were cut back, 4 bases at V and 4 bases at J, with 14 bases in the middle. This CDR3 is 14 amino acids long. The CDR3 sequence is CASSPGQAGYEQYF. CDR3 nucleotide sequence: TGCGCCAGCAGCCCGGGCCAGGCGGGATACGAGCAGTACTTC.

The rearrangement links TRBV18 to TRBJ2-7, with 11 bases identical to TRBD1. This CDR3 has 15 residues. Trimming at V came to 2 bases and at J to 4 bases, leaving 4 bases not matched to a gene. Germline CDR1 and CDR2: KGHSH and LQKENI. CDR3 DNA: TGTGCCAGCTCACCAAAGGGACAGGGGGGGTACGAGCAGTACTTC. Its protein is CASSPKGQGGYEQYF.

This clone was seen a single time. The gene calls are TRBV28 and TRBJ1-5, with D tentatively TRBD1 (5 bases). The CDR3 covers 16 residues. Between the trimmed V and J ends, which lost 6 bases and 5 bases, there was a span of 20 bases. The V gene's germline CDR1 is MDHEN and CDR2 SYDVKM. The CDR3: CASSRAGTGGHQPQHF. As DNA, the CDR3 is TGTGCCAGCAGCCGCGCCGGGACGGGAGGGCATCAGCCCCAGCATTTT.

V is TRBV4-2 and J is TRBJ1-3; weak D call: TRBD1 (5 bases). With 2 bases removed from V and 3 bases from J, the gap between germline ends came to 20 bases. Germline CDR1 LGHNA, CDR2 YNFKEQ. This CDR3 region has 18 residues. CDR3 bases: TGTGCCAGCAGCCAAAGACCTATAATCTCGGGGGGTGGAAACACCATATATTTT. Translated, it gives CASSQRPIISGGGNTIYF.

The chain combines TRBV4-1 with TRBJ2-3; D is unresolved. CDR1 is MGHRA, CDR2 YSYEKL, per germline. This CDR3 is 16 amino acids long. Trimming removed 2 bases at V and 0 bases at J, with 12 bases between. The CDR3 bases are TGCGCCAGCAGCCAATACGCCGGTACTAGCACAGATACGCAGTATTTT. This codes for CASSQYAGTSTDTQYF.

The J gene is TRBJ2-7, the V gene TRBV4-1; unclear D gene. The germline V gene encodes CDR1 MGHRA and CDR2 YSYEKL. CDR3 length equals 15 residues. Trimming cost V 4 bases and J 0 bases, with 13 bases left between them. Here the CDR3 reads CASSLRVGTSYEQYF. DNA for the CDR3: TGCGCCAGCAGCCTCCGGGTCGGAACCTCCTACGAGCAGTACTTC.

This clone was seen a few times. The chain employs TRBV23-1 and TRBJ1-1; 7 bases fit TRBD1. TRBV23-1 falls under the ORF class, with uncertain function. V shed 3 bases and J 0 bases; nucleotides not matched to a gene: 10. This CDR3 region has 17 residues. The DNA for the CDR3 is TGCGCCAGCAGTCATATCCGGGACAGCCAATTGAACACTGAAGCTTTCTTT. It specifies CASSHIRDSQLNTEAFF.

The chain is built from TRBV19 and TRBJ2-6; a possible D gene is TRBD1 (6 bases). The CDR3 totals 17 residues. The V end was cut by 5 bases, the J end by 0 bases, with 14 bases between. Germline V CDR1 and CDR2: LNHDA, SQIVND (reference sequence). CDR3 bases: TGTGCCAGTAGTCGGCGACAGGTAGTCTCTGGGGCCAACGTCCTGACTTTC. Protein sequence: CASSRRQVVSGANVLTF. Full variable domain (rest looked up from reference TRBV19 and TRBJ2-6): DGGITQSPKYLFRKEGQNVTLSCEQNLNHDAMYWYRQDPGQGLRLIYYSQIVNDFQKGDIAEGYSVSREKKESFPLTVTSAQKNPTAFYLCASSRRQVVSGANVLTFGAGSRLTVL.

The J gene is TRBJ1-3, the V gene TRBV4-1; 7 bases are shared with TRBD1. Germline V lookup: CDR1 MGHRA, CDR2 YSYEKL. The V segment lost 6 bases and the J segment 4 bases; nucleotides outside the gene matches: 15. This CDR3 region has 17 residues. The CDR3 sequence: CASSRDSYLPEGNTIYF. The CDR3 DNA sequence: TGCGCCAGCAGTAGGGACAGCTACCTCCCGGAGGGAAACACCATATATTTT.

V and J are TRBV5-4 and TRBJ1-2, with TRBD1 as a possible D gene (6 bases). Deletions cut 5 bases from V and 5 bases from J, with 16 bases between. The CDR3 runs to 14 residues. CDR1 and CDR2 (germline): SGHNT, YYREEE (reference sequence). The CDR3 nucleotides are TGTGCCAGCAGACCCCACACAGGGAGTTATGGCTACACCTTC. This codes for CASRPHTGSYGYTF.

The J gene is TRBJ1-1, the V gene TRBV6-6; D not resolved. This CDR3 contains 14 residues. Between the trimmed V and J ends, which lost 6 bases and 2 bases, there was a span of 13 bases. The germline CDR1 and CDR2 sequences are MNHNY and SVGAGI (reference sequence). The CDR3 region has the DNA TGTGCCAGCAGCGGGAGAAACGTAAACACTGAAGCTTTCTTT. It is translated as CASSGRNVNTEAFF.

This clone has just one count. The chain couples TRBV29-1 to TRBJ1-1; no definite D call. The CDR3 extends over 12 amino acids. The germline V and J ends were trimmed by 4 bases and 1 base, with 7 bases remaining between them. Looked up from germline, CDR1 is SQVTM and CDR2 is ANQGSEA. CDR3 nucleotides: TGCAGCGTTGCGGGGTCGAACACTGAAGCTTTCTTT. It codes for CSVAGSNTEAFF.

The rearrangement uses TRBV10-2 and TRBJ1-1; D unresolved. CDR1 and CDR2 from the germline V gene are WSHSY and SAAADI. This CDR3 spans 14 amino acids. V lost 8 bases and J lost 6, with 19 bases in between. For the CDR3, the DNA is TGCGCCAGCCAAAACCTGACCCGGGTCGCTGAAGCTTTCTTT. Translation gives CASQNLTRVAEAFF.

This CDR3 reads CASSLSGGADEQFF. CDR3 nucleotide sequence: TGTGCCAGCAGTCTTAGCGGGGGGGCCGATGAGCAGTTCTTC. The rearrangement joins TRBV6-1 to TRBJ2-1; 11 nucleotides line up with TRBD2. This CDR3 has 14 residues. Germline assignment: CDR1 MNHNS and CDR2 SASEGT. Trimming cost V 5 bases and J 8 bases; bases outside gene matches: 5.

The chain links TRBV4-2 to TRBJ2-3; 13 positions match TRBD2. The CDR3 has 15 amino acids. With 1 base clipped from V and 10 bases from J, the junction kept 5 bases outside the gene matches. Germline CDR1 reads LGHNA; CDR2 reads YNFKEQ. CDR3 nucleotides: TGTGCCAGCAGCCAAGGGACTAGCGGGGGTCAGGCGCAGTATTTT. The encoded protein is CASSQGTSGGQAQYF.